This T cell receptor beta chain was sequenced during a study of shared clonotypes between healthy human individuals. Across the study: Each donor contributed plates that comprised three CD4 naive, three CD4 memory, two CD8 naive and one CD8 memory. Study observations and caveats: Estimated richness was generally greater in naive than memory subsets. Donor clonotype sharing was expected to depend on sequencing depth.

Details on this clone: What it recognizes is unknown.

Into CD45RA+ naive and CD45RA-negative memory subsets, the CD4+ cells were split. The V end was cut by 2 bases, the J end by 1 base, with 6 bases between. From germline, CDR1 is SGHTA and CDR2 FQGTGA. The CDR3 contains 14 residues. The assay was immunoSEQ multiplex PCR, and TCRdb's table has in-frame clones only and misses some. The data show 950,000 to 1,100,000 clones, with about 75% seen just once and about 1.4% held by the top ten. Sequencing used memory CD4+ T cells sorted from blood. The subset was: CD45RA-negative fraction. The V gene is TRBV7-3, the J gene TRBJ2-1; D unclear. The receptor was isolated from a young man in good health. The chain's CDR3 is CASSLGRSYNEQFF. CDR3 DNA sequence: TGTGCCAGCAGCTTAGGCCGATCCTACAATGAGCAGTTCTTC.